Listed below are T cell receptor beta chains from one sample, sequenced in a study of control samples from healthy donors and cancer patients. Some clones are missing from TCRdb's copy, which holds only in-frame ones; the method was immunoSEQ multiplex PCR. Of some 96,000 clones detected, over 85% appear once; the ten largest clones hold less than 10%. The sequenced sample was blood. These receptor sequences come from a man aged 18 to 30 in good health. CDR3s include the opening cysteine and the closing phenylalanine or tryptophan. Fields, in order: clone size, V gene, J gene, D gene, CDR3 protein. A D gene is named only where the DNA matches it firmly. Some rows have no size entry. The others give once, few or many, or a class for an expanded clone.

few	TRBV10-1	TRBJ2-7	TRBD1	CASSRDRGLYEQYF
NA	TRBV7-8	TRBJ1-2	NA	CASSLEGNYGYTF
NA	TRBV30	TRBJ1-1	NA	CAWVRRVEAFF
NA	TRBV30	TRBJ1-5	NA	CAWSQGVRQPQHF
NA	TRBV5-1	TRBJ1-5	NA	CASSLEGAQPQHF
NA	TRBV9	TRBJ1-3	NA	CASSVAGAGNTIYF
NA	TRBV27	TRBJ2-1	NA	CASSSQGPGYNEQFF
NA	TRBV7-8	TRBJ1-2	TRBD1	CASSYRDSSYGYTF
NA	TRBV7-9	TRBJ2-1	NA	CASSLALGAGAGDEQFF
NA	TRBV19	TRBJ1-1	NA	CASTKHSGLMNTEAFF
NA	TRBV5-4	TRBJ2-1	NA	CASSSPLHNEQFF
NA	TRBV6-1	TRBJ1-5	NA	CASSESQGGNQPQHF
NA	TRBV27	TRBJ1-1	NA	CASSFKVGTEAFF
NA	TRBV5-1	TRBJ2-1	NA	CASSLDQSSYNEQFF
NA	TRBV27	TRBJ1-1	NA	CASSPPAGEGEAFF
once	TRBV6-1	TRBJ1-3	TRBD1	CASSERTGTGNTIYF
NA	TRBV3-1/TRBV3-2	TRBJ1-5	TRBD1	CASSQKGYRDRVAGSNQPQHF
once	TRBV7-2	TRBJ1-1	TRBD1	CASSRQGPTEAFF
once	TRBV6-6	TRBJ1-2	NA	CASRYAGSRGYTF
NA	TRBV29-1	TRBJ1-2	TRBD1	CSVEAGGIYGYTF
NA	TRBV30	TRBJ1-2	NA	CAWSGRGNYGYTF
NA	TRBV7-2	TRBJ1-5	NA	CASSLSVQSFYAQHF
NA	TRBV7-2	TRBJ1-1	TRBD1	CASSSGQGGSTEAFF
NA	TRBV27	TRBJ2-7	TRBD2	CASSGLADAYEQYF
once	TRBV6-2/TRBV6-3	TRBJ2-5	TRBD2	CASSPTGGGRAGQETQYF
once	TRBV4-2	TRBJ1-5	TRBD1	CASSQNRGMEPQHF
NA	TRBV5-4	TRBJ2-3	TRBD2	CASSQLTSGSADTQYF
NA	TRBV9	TRBJ2-3	NA	CASSVEGGELSTDTQYF
NA	TRBV6-2/TRBV6-3	TRBJ2-3	NA	CASSNADTQYF
NA	TRBV13	TRBJ1-2	TRBD1	CASSLGTGGTDGYTF
NA	TRBV7-9	TRBJ2-2	NA	CASSPPGELFF
once	TRBV6-2/TRBV6-3	TRBJ1-1	NA	CASSYGQNTEAFF
NA	TRBV3-1/TRBV3-2	TRBJ1-1	NA	CASSHQLTRREAFF
NA	TRBV6-1	TRBJ1-2	NA	CASREDVSDSNYGYTF
NA	TRBV6-5	TRBJ1-2	NA	CATSLLVDYGYTF
NA	TRBV4-3	TRBJ2-1	NA	CASSHGVSSYNEQFF
NA	TRBV7-2	TRBJ2-1	TRBD1	CASSLTLNRGNEQFF
NA	TRBV3-1/TRBV3-2	TRBJ1-3	NA	CASSPRTVPDTIYF
NA	TRBV5-6	TRBJ1-4	NA	CASSRGGVNEKLFF
NA	TRBV9	TRBJ2-2	TRBD1	CASSQGDSYTGELFF
NA	TRBV9	TRBJ1-4	TRBD1	CASSDGTGTFPNEKLFF
NA	TRBV9	TRBJ1-1	TRBD1	CASSAGGTEAFF
NA	TRBV12-5	TRBJ2-3	NA	CASGLYRITDTQYF
NA	TRBV9	TRBJ2-7	TRBD2	CASSGAGTSGTYEQYF
NA	TRBV12-3/TRBV12-4	TRBJ1-1	TRBD1	CASDRGGTEAFF
NA	TRBV9	TRBJ2-7	TRBD2	CASSVAGGTYEQYF